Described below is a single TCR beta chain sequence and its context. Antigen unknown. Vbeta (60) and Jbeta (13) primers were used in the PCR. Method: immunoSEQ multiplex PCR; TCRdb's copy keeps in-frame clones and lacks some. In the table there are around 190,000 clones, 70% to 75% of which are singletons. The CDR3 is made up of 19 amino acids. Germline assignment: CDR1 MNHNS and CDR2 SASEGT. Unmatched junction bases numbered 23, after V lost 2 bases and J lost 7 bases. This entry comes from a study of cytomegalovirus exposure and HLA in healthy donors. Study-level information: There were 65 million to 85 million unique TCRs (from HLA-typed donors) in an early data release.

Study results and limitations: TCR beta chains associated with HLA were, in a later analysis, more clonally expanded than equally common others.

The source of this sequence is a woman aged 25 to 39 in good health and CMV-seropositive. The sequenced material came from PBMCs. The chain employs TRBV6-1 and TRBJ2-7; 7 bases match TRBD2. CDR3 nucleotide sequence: TGTGCCAGCAGTGAACCTCCCCTCGGTAGGGGCGGGAGAGAGCGTGAGCAGTACTTC. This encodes CASSEPPLGRGGREREQYF.